The next 31 T cell receptor beta chains were all read from a single sample in a study of monozygotic twins with inflammatory bowel disease. One entry per CDR3 protein, without DNA, is what TCRdb gives after re-calling the 5' RACE reads. The table lists more than 300,000 distinct CDR3 sequences. The material sequenced was blood. The receptors stem from a human donor with ulcerative colitis or Crohn's disease, or a healthy co-twin of an affected twin (not recorded which).

The rearrangement links TRBV23-1 to TRBJ2-5; TCRdb's D gene call, TRBD1, goes unchecked for lack of DNA. TRBV23-1 is treated as an ORF (open reading frame) with a function not yet certain. This CDR3 comprises 15 residues. CDR3 protein: CASQGTGVPEETQYF.

CDR3 residues: CASQAREKLFF. The J gene is TRBJ1-4, the V gene TRBV12-3 or TRBV12-4; with no DNA, the TCRdb D assignment of TRBD1 cannot be verified. The CDR3 sequence is 11 residues long.

The chain combines TRBV29-1 with TRBJ2-3. CDR3 length: 14 residues. In germline, CDR1 is SQVTM, CDR2 ANQGSEA. CDR3 sequence reads: CSVEEQISTDTQYF.

CDR3 loop: CASSLVFGGSNYGYTF. V and J are TRBV7-8 and TRBJ1-2; as DNA is missing, the TRBD1 call by TCRdb cannot be tested. CDR1 SGHVS and CDR2 FQNEAQ come from the germline V gene. This CDR3 has 16 residues. Filled out from reference TRBV7-8 and TRBJ1-2, the complete variable domain reads GAGVSQSPRYKVAKRGQDVALRCDPISGHVSLFWYQQALGQGPEFLTYFQNEAQLDKSGLPSDRFFAERPEGSVSTLKIQRTQQEDSAVYLCASSLVFGGSNYGYTFGSGTRLTVV.

The chain recombines TRBV29-1 with TRBJ1-2; TCRdb names TRBD1, which stays unverified in the absence of DNA. This CDR3 is built from 13 residues. Germline CDR1 and CDR2: SQVTM and ANQGSEA. CDR3 amino acids: CSVKPDRGPGYTF.

This chain uses TRBV29-1 with TRBJ2-1; TCRdb lists TRBD1, though no DNA is available to test this call. Germline CDR1 SQVTM, CDR2 ANQGSEA. The CDR3 consists of 16 residues. CDR3 amino acids: CSVVVGQGARVNEQFF.

V usage is TRBV28 and J usage is TRBJ2-5. The CDR3 runs 12 residues. CDR1 MDHEN and CDR2 SYDVKM come from the germline V gene. CDR3 loop: CASTKREETQYF.

CDR3 loop: CASSQGVVTRELFF. This chain links TRBV4-3 with TRBJ2-2. The CDR3 covers 14 residues. Germline V CDR1 and CDR2: LGHNA, YSLEER.

V gene TRBV6-1 combines with J gene TRBJ2-7. This CDR3 has 11 residues. Germline loops: CDR1 MNHNS, CDR2 SASEGT. The CDR3 is CASTVNYEQYF.

V is TRBV20-1 and J is TRBJ1-5. This CDR3 region has 14 residues. Germline assignment: CDR1 DFQATT and CDR2 SNEGSKA (reference sequence). CDR3: CSARDRLSNQPQHF.

This chain's CDR3 is CASSLGGHSGNTIYF. V gene TRBV12-3 or TRBV12-4 combines with J gene TRBJ1-3; TCRdb designates TRBD1, a call that cannot be tested without DNA. The CDR3 totals 15 residues.

V is TRBV6-5 and J is TRBJ1-6. This CDR3 has 13 amino acids. Germline loops: CDR1 MNHEY, CDR2 SVGAGI. CDR3 loop: CASSYSRQRPLHF.

The chain carries TRBV7-6 and TRBJ1-3. CDR1 SGHVS and CDR2 FNYEAQ come from the germline V gene. This CDR3 has 16 residues. CDR3 protein: CASSLAGGGIGNTIYF.

The chain uses TRBV4-1 and TRBJ2-1; TCRdb indicates TRBD1, and absent DNA this call remains unverified. The CDR3 is 17 residues long. Germline V gives CDR1 MGHRA, CDR2 YSYEKL. The CDR3 loop is CASSSPGDPSSYNEQFF.

This chain links TRBV11-2 with TRBJ1-5. Germline CDR1 SGHAT, CDR2 FQNNGV. The CDR3 extends over 13 amino acids. The CDR3 is CASSLDSYQPQHF.

This chain links TRBV5-1 with TRBJ2-3; TCRdb names TRBD1, which stays unverified in the absence of DNA. The CDR3 spans 15 residues. Germline-derived CDR1 and CDR2 are SGHRS and YFSETQ. The CDR3 here is CASSLGQGSTDPQYF.

This rearrangement joins TRBV4-1 to TRBJ2-7. The CDR3 is 12 amino acids. Germline V gene lookup returns CDR1 MGHRA and CDR2 YSYEKL. CDR3 amino acids: CASSQDGFVQYF.

The chain employs TRBV12-3 or TRBV12-4 and TRBJ2-3; absent DNA, TCRdb's TRBD2 call cannot be checked. The CDR3 has 15 amino acids. The CDR3 loop is CASDRFSGRTDTQYF.

This chain joins TRBV5-6 and TRBJ2-1; without DNA, the TCRdb call of TRBD1 cannot be checked. The CDR3 consists of 14 residues. The germline V gene encodes CDR1 SGHDT and CDR2 YYEEEE. The CDR3 reads CASSFGASVSEQFF.

V usage is TRBV20-1 and J usage is TRBJ1-2. This CDR3 region has 15 residues. Germline V CDR1 and CDR2: DFQATT, SNEGSKA (reference sequence). The CDR3 loop is CSARGSSKENLGYTF.

This chain joins TRBV6-2 or TRBV6-3 and TRBJ2-7; the TCRdb call, TRBD1, lacks DNA for checking. The CDR3 is 16 amino acids. Germline assignment: CDR1 MNHEY and CDR2 SVGEGT. This CDR3 reads CASRSLSGTTAYEQYF.

The chain combines TRBV7-2 with TRBJ2-1; the TRBD2 assignment by TCRdb is unverifiable without DNA. This CDR3 region has 14 residues. The germline gives CDR1 SGHTA, CDR2 FQGNSA. CDR3 protein: CASSPSRGFYEQFF.

This rearrangement joins TRBV5-1 to TRBJ1-6. CDR1 SGHRS and CDR2 YFSETQ come from the germline V gene. This CDR3 contains 13 residues. The CDR3 protein is CASRLEGNSPLHF.

The chain links TRBV20-1 to TRBJ2-7. The CDR3 consists of 14 residues. Germline-derived CDR1 and CDR2 are DFQATT and SNEGSKA (reference sequence). The CDR3 sequence is CSARALTSAYEQYF.

The V and J genes are TRBV25-1 and TRBJ2-3; TCRdb's D call of TRBD1 is untestable without DNA. The CDR3 length is 13 residues. Germline V gene data show CDR1 as MGHDK and CDR2 as SYGVNS. CDR3 sequence: CASSESGTDTQYF.

The chain couples TRBV27 to TRBJ2-3; TCRdb picks TRBD2, but there is no DNA to check that call. The CDR3 sequence is 15 residues long. Germline CDR1 reads MNHEY; CDR2 reads SMNVEV (reference sequence). The CDR3 here is CASSGLAGVTDTQYF.

The V gene is TRBV7-9, the J gene TRBJ1-1; lacking DNA, the TRBD1 call made by TCRdb goes unchecked. The CDR3 sequence is 15 residues long. Germline lookup yields CDR1 SEHNR and CDR2 FQNEAQ (reference sequence). The CDR3: CASSHASTGHTEAFF.

CDR3 region: CASRKGGLNTEAFF. The V and J genes are TRBV5-6 and TRBJ1-1. The V gene's germline CDR1 is SGHDT and CDR2 YYEEEE. The length of the CDR3 is 14 residues.

V is TRBV19 and J is TRBJ2-1; TCRdb calls TRBD2, which cannot be checked without DNA. Germline-derived CDR1 and CDR2 are LNHDA and SQIVND (reference sequence). This CDR3 region has 14 residues. The CDR3 sequence: CASRGQSSYNEQFF.

CDR3 amino acids: CASSPPGLDYGYTF. The chain uses TRBV3-1 and TRBJ1-2; lacking DNA, the TRBD1 call made by TCRdb goes unchecked. The CDR3 is made up of 14 amino acids. Germline CDR1 LGHDT, CDR2 YNNKEL (reference sequence).

This chain connects TRBV3-1 to TRBJ2-1; with no DNA, the TCRdb D assignment of TRBD1 cannot be verified. In germline, CDR1 is LGHDT, CDR2 YNNKEL (reference sequence). CDR3 length: 15 amino acids. This CDR3 is CASSQPRGDHNEQFF.